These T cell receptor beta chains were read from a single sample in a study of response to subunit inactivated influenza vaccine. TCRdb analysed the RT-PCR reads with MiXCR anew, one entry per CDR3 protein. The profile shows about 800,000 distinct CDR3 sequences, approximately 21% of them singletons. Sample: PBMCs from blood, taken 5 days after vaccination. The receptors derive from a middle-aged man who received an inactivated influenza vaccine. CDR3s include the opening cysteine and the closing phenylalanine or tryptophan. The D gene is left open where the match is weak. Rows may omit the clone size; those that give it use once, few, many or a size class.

CDR3nt: TGTGCCAGCAGTTTATACGGGAGTCGCCACGAGCAGTACTTC
CDR3aa: CASSLYGSRHEQYF
abundance: .
d_gene: .
v_gene: TRBV28
j_gene: TRBJ2-7

CDR3nt: TGTGCCAGCAGCTTCAGTGGGGCAGGTCTTTATAATTCACCCCTCCACTTT
CDR3aa: CASSFSGAGLYNSPLHF
abundance: few
d_gene: .
v_gene: TRBV7-8
j_gene: TRBJ1-6

CDR3nt: TGTGCCAGCAGCCCGGTGGGGGGAAGAGGGCTCACTGAAGCTTTCTTT
CDR3aa: CASSPVGGRGLTEAFF
abundance: .
d_gene: .
v_gene: TRBV3-1
j_gene: TRBJ1-1

CDR3nt: TGCGCCAGCAGCACGGCACTAGCGGGGGACAATGAGCAGTTCTTC
CDR3aa: CASSTALAGDNEQFF
abundance: few
d_gene: TRBD2
v_gene: TRBV5-1
j_gene: TRBJ2-1

CDR3nt: TGTGCCAGCCCCCCCCTAGCGGGTCGTGTCAATGAGCAGTTCTTC
CDR3aa: CASPPLAGRVNEQFF
abundance: .
d_gene: TRBD2
v_gene: TRBV28
j_gene: TRBJ2-1

CDR3nt: TGTGCCAGCAGTTACGGCAACGTGGCGCCGCGCGAGACCCAGTACTTC
CDR3aa: CASSYGNVAPRETQYF
abundance: few
d_gene: .
v_gene: TRBV6-2/TRBV6-3
j_gene: TRBJ2-5

CDR3nt: TGTGCCAGCAGACCCGGGACATCGAACACCGGGGAGCTGTTTTTT
CDR3aa: CASRPGTSNTGELFF
abundance: few
d_gene: .
v_gene: TRBV2
j_gene: TRBJ2-2

CDR3nt: TGTGCCAGCAGTTTATTTGGGTATATGGGTTCCTACAATGAGCAGTTCTTC
CDR3aa: CASSLFGYMGSYNEQFF
abundance: few
d_gene: .
v_gene: TRBV27
j_gene: TRBJ2-1

CDR3nt: TGTGCCAGCAGCTCCCCCGGGACCGGTACCTACGAGCAGTACTTC
CDR3aa: CASSSPGTGTYEQYF
abundance: many
d_gene: .
v_gene: TRBV7-9
j_gene: TRBJ2-7

CDR3nt: TGCGCCAGCAGCTTGACTAGCGGGAGTTGCGAGCAGTACTTC
CDR3aa: CASSLTSGSCEQYF
abundance: .
d_gene: TRBD2
v_gene: TRBV5-1
j_gene: TRBJ2-7

CDR3nt: TGTGCCAGCAGCTTTGAGCGCGCGACCCAGTACTTC
CDR3aa: CASSFERATQYF
abundance: .
d_gene: .
v_gene: TRBV7-2
j_gene: TRBJ2-5

CDR3nt: TGTGCCAGCAGCTTAGTCGGTCAGGTCAATGAGCAGTTCTTC
CDR3aa: CASSLVGQVNEQFF
abundance: .
d_gene: .
v_gene: TRBV7-8
j_gene: TRBJ2-1

CDR3nt: TGTGCCAGCAGCTCCGTCCAGGGGGTGCTAAATCAGCCCCAGCATTTT
CDR3aa: CASSSVQGVLNQPQHF
abundance: .
d_gene: TRBD1
v_gene: TRBV7-2
j_gene: TRBJ1-5

CDR3nt: TGCAGTGCGGATGGCGGGCTAGCAGGCAATGAGCAGTTCTTC
CDR3aa: CSADGGLAGNEQFF
abundance: .
d_gene: .
v_gene: TRBV20-1
j_gene: TRBJ2-1

CDR3nt: TGCAGTGCTAGAGATCGGGGGGGAACCGGGACAGGGGGCAGGTCACCCCTCCACTTT
CDR3aa: CSARDRGGTGTGGRSPLHF
abundance: .
d_gene: TRBD1
v_gene: TRBV20-1
j_gene: TRBJ1-6

CDR3nt: TGTGCCAGCAGCCAAGCCGGCGGGAGGGAGGGCAGTGAGCAGTTCTTC
CDR3aa: CASSQAGGREGSEQFF
abundance: .
d_gene: TRBD2
v_gene: TRBV3-1
j_gene: TRBJ2-1

CDR3nt: TGTGCCAGCAGCCCCCCAGGCCCGCTTGACGGAAATGAGCAGTTCTTC
CDR3aa: CASSPPGPLDGNEQFF
abundance: .
d_gene: .
v_gene: TRBV7-2
j_gene: TRBJ2-1

CDR3nt: TGTGCCAGCAGCTTAGTTGGGGGAGTGGGCTACACCTTC
CDR3aa: CASSLVGGVGYTF
abundance: few
d_gene: .
v_gene: TRBV7-2
j_gene: TRBJ1-2

CDR3nt: TGTGCCAGCAGCTTACAGACGTCCGGCGGGGAGCTGTTTTTT
CDR3aa: CASSLQTSGGELFF
abundance: .
d_gene: .
v_gene: TRBV7-7
j_gene: TRBJ2-2

CDR3nt: TGTGCCAGCAGTTACCCGGGCACAAATACGCAGTATTTT
CDR3aa: CASSYPGTNTQYF
abundance: .
d_gene: .
v_gene: TRBV11-2
j_gene: TRBJ2-3

CDR3nt: TGTGCCACCAGGTCTGGGACTCTAAGCTCTGGAAACACCATATATTTT
CDR3aa: CATRSGTLSSGNTIYF
abundance: .
d_gene: .
v_gene: TRBV6-2/TRBV6-3
j_gene: TRBJ1-3

CDR3nt: TGCAGCGTCGCCACCGGGACCAACGGCGAGCAGTACTTC
CDR3aa: CSVATGTNGEQYF
abundance: .
d_gene: .
v_gene: TRBV29-1
j_gene: TRBJ2-7

CDR3nt: TGTGCCAGCAGCTCCCATCCTGCAGGGCCGGGGCGTGGCGAGCAGTACTTC
CDR3aa: CASSSHPAGPGRGEQYF
abundance: few
d_gene: .
v_gene: TRBV7-2
j_gene: TRBJ2-7

CDR3nt: TGTGCCAGCAGGATAAAGACAGTCTTTAATGAAAAACTGTTTTTT
CDR3aa: CASRIKTVFNEKLFF
abundance: .
d_gene: .
v_gene: TRBV28
j_gene: TRBJ1-4

CDR3nt: TGTGCCACCAGTCCCAGCGGGACGACCTACGAGCAGTACTTC
CDR3aa: CATSPSGTTYEQYF
abundance: few
d_gene: TRBD2
v_gene: TRBV24-1
j_gene: TRBJ2-7

CDR3nt: TGTGCCAGCAGGGTGAATGTTGGGACAGATACGCAGTATTTT
CDR3aa: CASRVNVGTDTQYF
abundance: .
d_gene: .
v_gene: TRBV6-1
j_gene: TRBJ2-3

CDR3nt: TGTGCCAGCATCAACTACGGGGGGACAGGAGGCGGCGAGCAGTACTTC
CDR3aa: CASINYGGTGGGEQYF
abundance: few
d_gene: .
v_gene: TRBV6-1
j_gene: TRBJ2-7

CDR3nt: TGTGCCAGCAGCCAAGATCGGCCGCTTCAGGCTGGGGCCAACGTCCTGACTTTC
CDR3aa: CASSQDRPLQAGANVLTF
abundance: once
d_gene: .
v_gene: TRBV4-2
j_gene: TRBJ2-6

CDR3nt: TGTGCCATGTCGGACAGGGGTTACACCGGGGAGCTGTTTTTT
CDR3aa: CAMSDRGYTGELFF
abundance: .
d_gene: TRBD1
v_gene: TRBV12-3/TRBV12-4
j_gene: TRBJ2-2

CDR3nt: TGTGCCAGCAGTTTATCGGCCAGGGGACCCGGGGAGCTGTTTTTT
CDR3aa: CASSLSARGPGELFF
abundance: few
d_gene: .
v_gene: TRBV28
j_gene: TRBJ2-2

CDR3nt: TGTGCCAGCAGCCAAGATCCGGGACAGACTTTTGTCTATGGCTACACCTTC
CDR3aa: CASSQDPGQTFVYGYTF
abundance: few
d_gene: TRBD1
v_gene: TRBV4-2
j_gene: TRBJ1-2

CDR3nt: TGTGCCAGCAGCAAGACAGGATCTGGAAACACCATATATTTT
CDR3aa: CASSKTGSGNTIYF
abundance: .
d_gene: .
v_gene: TRBV6-2/TRBV6-3
j_gene: TRBJ1-3

CDR3nt: TGCAGCGTGGGACAGGGGATAGCTTTCTTT
CDR3aa: CSVGQGIAFF
abundance: few
d_gene: TRBD1
v_gene: TRBV29-1
j_gene: TRBJ1-1

CDR3nt: TGTGCCACCAGCAGGATATCCCTAGCGGGGGGCTTTCAAGAGACCCAGTACTTC
CDR3aa: CATSRISLAGGFQETQYF
abundance: .
d_gene: TRBD2
v_gene: TRBV15
j_gene: TRBJ2-5

CDR3nt: TGTGCCAGCAGCGTATCTAGCGGCACCTACGAGCAGTACTTC
CDR3aa: CASSVSSGTYEQYF
abundance: few
d_gene: TRBD2
v_gene: TRBV9
j_gene: TRBJ2-7

CDR3nt: TGTGCCAGCAGTGAGGTTGGCTGGCGGGGGGTGACCGGGGAGCTGTTTTTT
CDR3aa: CASSEVGWRGVTGELFF
abundance: few
d_gene: TRBD2
v_gene: TRBV25-1
j_gene: TRBJ2-2

CDR3nt: TGCGCCAGCAGCTTGGCTTGGGGGCAGGCGGTCACTGAAGCTTTCTTC
CDR3aa: CASSLAWGQAVTEAFF
abundance: .
d_gene: .
v_gene: TRBV5-1
j_gene: TRBJ1-1

CDR3nt: TGTGCCAGCAGCCTTACCCGGACTAGCGGGGGCAACGAGCAGTACTTC
CDR3aa: CASSLTRTSGGNEQYF
abundance: few
d_gene: TRBD2
v_gene: TRBV7-2
j_gene: TRBJ2-7

CDR3nt: TGTGCCAGCAGCTTTAGGGGCGACACCATATATTTT
CDR3aa: CASSFRGDTIYF
abundance: few
d_gene: .
v_gene: TRBV7-2
j_gene: TRBJ1-3

CDR3nt: TGCAGTGCTAGCTCGGGGACCTATGGCTACACCTTC
CDR3aa: CSASSGTYGYTF
abundance: .
d_gene: .
v_gene: TRBV20-1
j_gene: TRBJ1-2

CDR3nt: TGTGCCAGCAGCCAAATGACAGGGGCGACAGATACGCAGTATTTT
CDR3aa: CASSQMTGATDTQYF
abundance: .
d_gene: TRBD1
v_gene: TRBV3-1
j_gene: TRBJ2-3

CDR3nt: TGTGCCAGCTCGGTCCAGCGGGAGAACGAGCAGTACTTC
CDR3aa: CASSVQRENEQYF
abundance: .
d_gene: TRBD2
v_gene: TRBV7-2
j_gene: TRBJ2-7

CDR3nt: TGCAGTGTAAAAAGTCCCGATCAGCCCCAGCATTTT
CDR3aa: CSVKSPDQPQHF
abundance: few
d_gene: .
v_gene: TRBV20-1
j_gene: TRBJ1-5

CDR3nt: TGCGCCAGCAGTGAGGGGGGACAGGGGGCCTACAATGAGCAGTTCTTC
CDR3aa: CASSEGGQGAYNEQFF
abundance: few
d_gene: TRBD1
v_gene: TRBV10-2
j_gene: TRBJ2-1

CDR3nt: TGCGCCAGCACCGTCTCGGGACAGTTGGACACTGAAGCTTTCTTT
CDR3aa: CASTVSGQLDTEAFF
abundance: .
d_gene: TRBD1
v_gene: TRBV5-1
j_gene: TRBJ1-1

CDR3nt: TGCAGTGCTAGTGATCCGGACGCCTACAATGAGCAGTTCTTC
CDR3aa: CSASDPDAYNEQFF
abundance: .
d_gene: .
v_gene: TRBV20-1
j_gene: TRBJ2-1